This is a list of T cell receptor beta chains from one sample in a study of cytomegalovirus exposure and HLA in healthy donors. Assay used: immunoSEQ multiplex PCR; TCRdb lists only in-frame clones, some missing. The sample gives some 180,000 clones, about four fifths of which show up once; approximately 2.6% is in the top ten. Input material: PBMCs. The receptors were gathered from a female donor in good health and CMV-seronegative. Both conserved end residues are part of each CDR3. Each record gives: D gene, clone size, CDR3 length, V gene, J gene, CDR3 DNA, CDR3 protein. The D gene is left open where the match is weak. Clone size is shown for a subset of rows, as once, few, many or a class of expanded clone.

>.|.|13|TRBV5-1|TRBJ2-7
TGCGCCAGCAGACCCGGGTACTCCTACGAGCAGTACTTC
CASRPGYSYEQYF
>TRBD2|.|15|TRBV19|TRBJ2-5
TGTGCCAGTAGTATGGGTAGCGGGAGTGGAAAGACCCAGTACTTC
CASSMGSGSGKTQYF
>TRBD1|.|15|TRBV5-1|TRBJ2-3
TGCGCCAGCAGTTATACAGGGGCTAGCACAGATACGCAGTATTTT
CASSYTGASTDTQYF
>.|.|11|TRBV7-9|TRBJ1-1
TGTGCCTCATCGGGGAGTGATGTCGCTTTCTTT
CASSGSDVAFF
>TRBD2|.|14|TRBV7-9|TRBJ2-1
TGTGCCAGCAGCGCCCGGGGGGGTTCAGAAGAGCAGTTCTTC
CASSARGGSEEQFF
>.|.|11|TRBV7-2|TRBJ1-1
TGTGCCAGCAGCTTAGGTAATGAAGCTTTCTTT
CASSLGNEAFF
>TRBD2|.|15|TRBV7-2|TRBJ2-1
TGTGCCAGCAGTCTAGCGGGGGGGCCTTACAATGAGCAGTTCTTC
CASSLAGGPYNEQFF
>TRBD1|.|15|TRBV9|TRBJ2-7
TGTGCCAGCAGCAGTCCGGGACAGGGTATCGGCGAGCAGTACTTC
CASSSPGQGIGEQYF
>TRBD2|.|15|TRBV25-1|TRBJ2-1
TGTGCCAGCACGGGGGTTGGGGGGGGGAACAATGAGCAGTTCTTC
CASTGVGGGNNEQFF
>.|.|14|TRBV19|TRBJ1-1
TGTGCCAGTAGCCCCGGGACAAAGGGGACTGAAGCTTTCTTT
CASSPGTKGTEAFF
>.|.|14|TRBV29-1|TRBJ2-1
TGCAGCGTTGTCCCGGGGGTATCCTACAATGAGCAGTTCTTC
CSVVPGVSYNEQFF
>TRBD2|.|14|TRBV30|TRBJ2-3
TGTGCCTGGAGGGGACTACCCCCTGGGGATACGCAGTATTTT
CAWRGLPPGDTQYF
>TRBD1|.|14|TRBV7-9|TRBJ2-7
TGTGCCAGCAGCCCGGCGACAGGGGCCTACGAGCAGTACTTC
CASSPATGAYEQYF
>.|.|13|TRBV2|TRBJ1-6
TGTGCCAGCAGTCTATTCGAAAATTCACCCCTCCACTTT
CASSLFENSPLHF
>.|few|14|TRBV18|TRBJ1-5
TGTGCCAGCTCTTTAACGGGGAGCAATCAGCCCCAGCATTTT
CASSLTGSNQPQHF
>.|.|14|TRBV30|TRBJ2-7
TGTGCCTTGCTCCGCGGGTTTAACTCCTACGAGCAGTACTTC
CALLRGFNSYEQYF
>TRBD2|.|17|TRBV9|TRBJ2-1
TGTGCCAGCAGCCCTCATCTAGCGGTCAGCTCCTACAATGAGCAGTTCTTC
CASSPHLAVSSYNEQFF
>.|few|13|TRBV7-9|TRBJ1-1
TGTGCCAGCAGCCCGGCGGTGAACACTGAAGCTTTCTTT
CASSPAVNTEAFF
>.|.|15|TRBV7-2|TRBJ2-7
TGTGCCAGCAGCTTAGGGGCAGGCCCGCCCTACGAGCAGTACTTC
CASSLGAGPPYEQYF
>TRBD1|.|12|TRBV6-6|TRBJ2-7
TGTGCCATTTCGACAGGGGGTTACGAGCAGTACTTC
CAISTGGYEQYF
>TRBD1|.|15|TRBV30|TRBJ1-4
TGTGCCTGGAGTATCAGGACAGGTTATAATGAAAAACTGTTTTTT
CAWSIRTGYNEKLFF
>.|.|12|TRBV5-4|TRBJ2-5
TGTGCCAGCAGCTCCCCGCCAGGGACTGAGTACTTC
CASSSPPGTEYF
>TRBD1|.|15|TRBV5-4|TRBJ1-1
TGTGCCAGCAGCTTTACAGGGGTAACGAACACTGAAGCTTTCTTT
CASSFTGVTNTEAFF
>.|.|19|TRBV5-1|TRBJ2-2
TGCGCCAGCAGCTTGGTCCCGCCGGGATTCCCATCGGGGACCGGGGAGCTGTTTTTT
CASSLVPPGFPSGTGELFF
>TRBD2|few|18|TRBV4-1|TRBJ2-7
TGCGCCAGCAGCCAAGAGCTCAAAATCGCGGGAGCCTCTTTGCGCATTTACTTC
CASSQELKIAGASLRIYF
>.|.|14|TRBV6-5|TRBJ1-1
TGTGCCAGCAGGCACCGGGGTATGAACACTGAAGCTTTCTTT
CASRHRGMNTEAFF
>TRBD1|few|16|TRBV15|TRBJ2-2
TGTGCCACCAGCAGTCTTTGGACAGGGGCCACCGGGGAGCTGTTTTTT
CATSSLWTGATGELFF
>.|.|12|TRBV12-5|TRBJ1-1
TGTGCTAGTGGTTTGGCAGGGTTAGGGGCTTTCTTT
CASGLAGLGAFF
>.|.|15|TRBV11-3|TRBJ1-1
TGTGCCAGCACTCCGAGTCCGGGGCGGGGGACTGAAGCTTTCTTT
CASTPSPGRGTEAFF
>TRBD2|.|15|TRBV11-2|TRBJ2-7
TGTGCCAGCAGCTCCAGGCTAGCGGTAAACTCTGGGCAGTACTTC
CASSSRLAVNSGQYF
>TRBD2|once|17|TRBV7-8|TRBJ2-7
TGTGCCAGCGCAATCTCTCAGGGCGGGAGGCCTTCCTACGAGCAGTACTTC
CASAISQGGRPSYEQYF
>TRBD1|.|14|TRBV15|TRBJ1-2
TGTGCCACCAGCAGGCGGACAGGGGGGGACGGCTACACCTTC
CATSRRTGGDGYTF
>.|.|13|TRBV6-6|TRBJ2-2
TGTGCCAGCAGTTCCTCGAACACCGGGGAGCTGTTTTTT
CASSSSNTGELFF
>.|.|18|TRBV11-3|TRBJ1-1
TGTGCCAGCAGCTTAGCCCCGCGTGCTTGGGGCCTGAACACTGAAGCTTTCTTT
CASSLAPRAWGLNTEAFF
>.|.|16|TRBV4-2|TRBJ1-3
TGTGCCAGCAGCCAAGACCCCGGGGTGTCTGGAAACACCATATATTTT
CASSQDPGVSGNTIYF
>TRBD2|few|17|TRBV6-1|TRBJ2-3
TGTGCCAGCAGTGAACACCCGACTAGCGGGGGGGCAGATACGCAGTATTTT
CASSEHPTSGGADTQYF
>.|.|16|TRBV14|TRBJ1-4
TGTGCCGGCAGCCAAGATGGTTACCAGGTTCTGGGAAAACTGTTTTTT
CAGSQDGYQVLGKLFF
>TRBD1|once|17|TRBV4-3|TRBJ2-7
TGCGCCAGCAGCCAAGATATTCCGGACAGGGTTGTATACGAGCAGTACTTC
CASSQDIPDRVVYEQYF
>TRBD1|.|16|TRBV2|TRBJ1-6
TGTGCCAGCAGACTAGACAGGGGTCACCTTAATTCACCCCTCCACTTT
CASRLDRGHLNSPLHF
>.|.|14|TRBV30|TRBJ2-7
TGTGCCTGGAGCCAGACAGAAGCAACCTACGAGCAGTACTTC
CAWSQTEATYEQYF
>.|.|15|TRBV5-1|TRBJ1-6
TGCGCCAGCAGCTTGGAGGGGCTCGGTAATTCACCCCTCCACTTT
CASSLEGLGNSPLHF
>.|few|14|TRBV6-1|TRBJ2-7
TGTGCCAGCAGTGAAGACGGCGGAGCCTACGAGCAGTACTTC
CASSEDGGAYEQYF
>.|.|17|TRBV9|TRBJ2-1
TGTGCCAGCAGCGCTCGTTACAGGACCCACTCCTACAATGAGCAGTTCTTC
CASSARYRTHSYNEQFF
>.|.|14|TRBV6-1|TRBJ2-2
TGTGCCAGCAGTGAAATGAGGAACACCGGGGAGCTGTTTTTT
CASSEMRNTGELFF
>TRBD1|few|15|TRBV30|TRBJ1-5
TGTGCCTGGCGGTCCCCGGGACAGCACAATCAGCCCCAGCATTTT
CAWRSPGQHNQPQHF
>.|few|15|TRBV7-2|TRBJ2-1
TGTGCCAGCAGCTTGCAGGTACGATCCTACAATGAGCAGTTCTTC
CASSLQVRSYNEQFF
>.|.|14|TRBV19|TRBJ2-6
TGTGCCAGTAGTGGCGGGTCTGGGGCCAACGTCCTGACTTTC
CASSGGSGANVLTF
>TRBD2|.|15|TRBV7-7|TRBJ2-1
TGTGCCAGCAGCGTGGGACTAAGCTCCTACAATGAGCAGTTCTTC
CASSVGLSSYNEQFF
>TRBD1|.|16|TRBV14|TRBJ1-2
TGTGCCAGCAGCCGCCACCCGGACAGGGGGTGGTATGGCTACACCTTC
CASSRHPDRGWYGYTF
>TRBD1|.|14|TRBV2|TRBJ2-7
TGTGCCAGTGAGCCGGGACAGGGGAACTACGAGCAGTACTTC
CASEPGQGNYEQYF
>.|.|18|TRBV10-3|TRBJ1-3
TGTGCCATCAGTGAGAATAGGGGCTTGGGCGCCTCTGGAAACACCATATATTTT
CAISENRGLGASGNTIYF
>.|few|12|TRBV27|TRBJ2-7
TGTGCCAGCAGTTCCAGGGTAAACGAGCAGTACTTC
CASSSRVNEQYF
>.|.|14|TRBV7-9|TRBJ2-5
TGTGCCAGCAGCTTAAATAGCGGACAAGAGACCCAGTACTTC
CASSLNSGQETQYF
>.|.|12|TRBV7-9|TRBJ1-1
TGTGCCAGCAGCTATGACAGCACTGAAGCTTTCTTT
CASSYDSTEAFF
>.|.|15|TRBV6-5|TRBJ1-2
TGTGCCAGCACAAGGCGGGGGATCTCTAACTATGGCTACACCTTC
CASTRRGISNYGYTF
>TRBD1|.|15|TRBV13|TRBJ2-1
TGTGCCAGCAGCCTAGAGGGACAGAACCACAATGAGCAGTTCTTC
CASSLEGQNHNEQFF
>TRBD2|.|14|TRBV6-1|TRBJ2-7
TGTGCCAGCAGTCCCGGGGGTAGCGGGAGGCCGGATCACTTC
CASSPGGSGRPDHF
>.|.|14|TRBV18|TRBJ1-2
TGTGCCAGCTCACCACCGAGCACACCGGGTGGCTACACCTTC
CASSPPSTPGGYTF
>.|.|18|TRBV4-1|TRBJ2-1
TGCGCCAGCAGCCAAGTCGGAGGGCCCGTCCCTACCTACAATGAGCAGTTCTTC
CASSQVGGPVPTYNEQFF
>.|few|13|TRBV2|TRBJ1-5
TGTGCCAGCAGTGGAGGCGGCAATCAGCCCCAGCATTTT
CASSGGGNQPQHF